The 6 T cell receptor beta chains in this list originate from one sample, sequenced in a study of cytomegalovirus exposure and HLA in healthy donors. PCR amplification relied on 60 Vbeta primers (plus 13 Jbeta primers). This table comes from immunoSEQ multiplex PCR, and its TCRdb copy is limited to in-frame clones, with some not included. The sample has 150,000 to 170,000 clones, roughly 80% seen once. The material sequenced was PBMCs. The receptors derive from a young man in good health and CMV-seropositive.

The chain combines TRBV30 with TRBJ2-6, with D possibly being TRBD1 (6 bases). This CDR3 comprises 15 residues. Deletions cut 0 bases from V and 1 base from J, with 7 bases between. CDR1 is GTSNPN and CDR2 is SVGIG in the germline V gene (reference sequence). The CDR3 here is CAWSVGQSGANVLTF. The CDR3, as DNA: TGTGCCTGGAGTGTAGGACAGTCTGGGGCCAACGTCCTGACTTTC.

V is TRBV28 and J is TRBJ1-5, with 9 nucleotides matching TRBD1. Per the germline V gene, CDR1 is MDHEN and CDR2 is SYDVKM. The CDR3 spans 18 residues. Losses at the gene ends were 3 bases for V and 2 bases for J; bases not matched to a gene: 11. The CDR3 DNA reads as TGTGCCAGCAGTTTCCTCCGGGACAGGGTCTCGCGCAATCAGCCCCAGCATTTT. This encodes CASSFLRDRVSRNQPQHF.

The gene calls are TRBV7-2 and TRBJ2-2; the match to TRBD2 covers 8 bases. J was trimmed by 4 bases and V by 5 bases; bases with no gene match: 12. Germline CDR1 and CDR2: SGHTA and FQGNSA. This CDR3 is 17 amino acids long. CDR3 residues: CASSPSPGLGITGELFF. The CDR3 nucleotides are TGTGCCAGCAGCCCATCCCCGGGACTAGGTATCACCGGGGAGCTGTTTTTT.

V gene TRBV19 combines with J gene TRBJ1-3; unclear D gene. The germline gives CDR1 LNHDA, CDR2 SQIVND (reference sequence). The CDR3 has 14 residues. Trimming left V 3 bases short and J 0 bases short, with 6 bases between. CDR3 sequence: CASSIQVSGNTIYF. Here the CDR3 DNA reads TGTGCCAGTAGTATCCAGGTCTCTGGAAACACCATATATTTT.

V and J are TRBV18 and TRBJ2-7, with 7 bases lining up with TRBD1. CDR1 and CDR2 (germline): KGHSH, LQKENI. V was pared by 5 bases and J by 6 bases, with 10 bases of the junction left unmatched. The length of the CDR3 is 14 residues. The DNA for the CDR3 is TGTGCCAGCTCATCTACTGGGACAGCAGGCGAGCAGTACTTC. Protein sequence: CASSSTGTAGEQYF.

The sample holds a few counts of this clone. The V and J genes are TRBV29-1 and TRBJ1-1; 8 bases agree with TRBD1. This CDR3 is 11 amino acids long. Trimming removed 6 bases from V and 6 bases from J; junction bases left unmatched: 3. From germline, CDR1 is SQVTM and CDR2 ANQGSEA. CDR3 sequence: CSVETGAEAFF. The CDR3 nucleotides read TGCAGCGTGGAGACAGGGGCTGAAGCTTTCTTT. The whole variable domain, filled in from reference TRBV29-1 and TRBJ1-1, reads SAVISQKPSRDICQRGTSLTIQCQVDSQVTMMFWYRQQPGQSLTLIATANQGSEATYESGFVIDKFPISRPNLTFSTLTVSNMSPEDSSIYLCSVETGAEAFFGQGTRLTVV.